The rows below give T cell receptor beta chains drawn from one sample of a study of blood T cell repertoires in COVID-19. Assay: immunoSEQ multiplex PCR; the TCRdb copy retains only in-frame clones and omits some. The sample includes about 170,000 clones, 83% of them seen just once. The sequencing input was peripheral blood. These receptor sequences come from an elderly woman with acute or convalescent COVID-19. The CDR3 runs from the conserved cysteine through the conserved F or W. The D gene is left open where the match is weak. Expanded clones get a size class; other rows say once, few or many, or leave the size out.

D: -
V: TRBV12-3/TRBV12-4
J: TRBJ1-3
size: -
CDR3: CASSFSAGNTIYF
DNA: TGTGCCAGCAGTTTTTCTGCGGGAAACACCATATATTTT

D: TRBD1
V: TRBV5-1
J: TRBJ2-7
size: -
CDR3: CASSRTNRGHEQYF
DNA: TGCGCCAGCAGCAGGACCAACAGGGGCCACGAGCAGTACTTC

D: -
V: TRBV7-3
J: TRBJ2-2
size: -
CDR3: CASSLDPGDTGELFF
DNA: TGTGCCAGCAGCTTAGATCCGGGGGACACCGGGGAGCTGTTTTTT

D: TRBD1
V: TRBV7-9
J: TRBJ1-1
size: -
CDR3: CASREGQGLTEAFF
DNA: TGTGCCAGCAGAGAGGGACAGGGGCTTACTGAAGCTTTCTTT

D: -
V: TRBV7-4
J: TRBJ2-4
size: -
CDR3: CASSLMGKQEAKNIQYF
DNA: TGTGCCAGCAGCTTAATGGGAAAACAGGAAGCCAAAAACATTCAGTACTTC

D: TRBD1
V: TRBV4-3
J: TRBJ2-4
size: -
CDR3: CASSPGTGAPIQYF
DNA: TGCGCCAGCAGCCCCGGGACAGGGGCCCCCATTCAGTACTTC

D: -
V: TRBV30
J: TRBJ1-1
size: -
CDR3: CACNIGTPNTEAFF
DNA: TGTGCCTGTAACATTGGGACACCGAACACTGAAGCTTTCTTT

D: -
V: TRBV19
J: TRBJ2-1
size: once
CDR3: CASSIASYNEQFF
DNA: TGTGCCAGTAGTATAGCCAGCTACAATGAGCAGTTCTTC

D: -
V: TRBV7-2
J: TRBJ2-1
size: -
CDR3: CASSRGGGFNEQFF
DNA: TGTGCCAGCAGTAGGGGGGGCGGATTCAATGAGCAGTTCTTC

D: -
V: TRBV9
J: TRBJ1-2
size: -
CDR3: CASSSSAGYGYTF
DNA: TGTGCCAGCAGCTCGAGTGCGGGATACGGCTACACCTTC

D: TRBD2
V: TRBV5-1
J: TRBJ2-7
size: -
CDR3: CASSFVAGGEQYF
DNA: TGCGCCAGCAGCTTCGTAGCGGGAGGAGAGCAGTACTTC

D: TRBD2
V: TRBV5-1
J: TRBJ2-1
size: -
CDR3: CASSRTSASLGEQFF
DNA: TGCGCCAGCAGCAGAACTAGCGCCTCCCTGGGTGAGCAGTTCTTC

D: -
V: TRBV7-2
J: TRBJ2-6
size: few
CDR3: CASSPRSGANVLTF
DNA: TGTGCCAGCAGCCCTCGCTCTGGGGCCAACGTCCTGACTTTC

D: TRBD2
V: TRBV4-1
J: TRBJ2-7
size: -
CDR3: CASSPILKRGPLYEQYF
DNA: TGCGCCAGCAGCCCCATTTTGAAGCGGGGGCCCCTCTACGAGCAGTACTTC

D: -
V: TRBV2
J: TRBJ2-7
size: -
CDR3: CASSYDEDEQYF
DNA: TGTGCCAGCAGCTACGACGAGGACGAGCAGTACTTC

D: -
V: TRBV5-1
J: TRBJ2-7
size: once
CDR3: CASSLGDTRSYEQYF
DNA: TGCGCCAGCAGCCTAGGGGACACGCGATCCTACGAGCAGTACTTC

D: TRBD2
V: TRBV29-1
J: TRBJ2-3
size: -
CDR3: CSVELAGGRNTQYF
DNA: TGCAGCGTTGAGCTGGCGGGGGGGCGAAATACGCAGTATTTT

D: -
V: TRBV7-6
J: TRBJ2-2
size: few
CDR3: CASSLARVTNTGELFF
DNA: TGTGCCAGCAGCTTAGCGCGGGTCACGAACACCGGGGAGCTGTTTTTT

D: -
V: TRBV3-1/TRBV3-2
J: TRBJ1-1
size: -
CDR3: CASSQLGRGAEAFF
DNA: TGTGCCAGCAGCCAATTAGGACGGGGGGCTGAAGCTTTCTTT

D: -
V: TRBV14
J: TRBJ1-2
size: -
CDR3: CASSPPRLVLFNYGYTF
DNA: TGTGCCAGCAGCCCTCCAAGACTGGTACTGTTTAACTATGGCTACACCTTC

D: TRBD2
V: TRBV6-5
J: TRBJ2-3
size: -
CDR3: CASSYHGRVSDTQYF
DNA: TGTGCCAGCAGTTATCACGGGAGGGTATCAGATACGCAGTATTTT

D: -
V: TRBV27
J: TRBJ1-1
size: -
CDR3: CASSLSSGRATEAFF
DNA: TGTGCCAGCAGTTTAAGCTCAGGGAGGGCCACTGAAGCTTTCTTT

D: TRBD2
V: TRBV7-2
J: TRBJ2-7
size: -
CDR3: CASSFGSGSQYEQYF
DNA: TGTGCCAGCAGCTTCGGTAGCGGGAGTCAGTACGAGCAGTACTTC

D: -
V: TRBV10-3
J: TRBJ2-3
size: -
CDR3: CASSGGDRTDTQYF
DNA: TGTGCCTCCTCCGGCGGGGATCGAACAGATACGCAGTATTTT

D: TRBD1
V: TRBV7-2
J: TRBJ1-5
size: -
CDR3: CASSTRQGAAPNQPQHF
DNA: TGTGCCAGCAGCACCCGACAGGGGGCGGCCCCCAATCAGCCCCAGCATTTT

D: TRBD2
V: TRBV19
J: TRBJ2-5
size: -
CDR3: CASSIAGGNQETQYF
DNA: TGTGCCAGTAGTATAGCGGGGGGAAACCAAGAGACCCAGTACTTC

D: TRBD1
V: TRBV18
J: TRBJ2-3
size: -
CDR3: CASSPTGGSPDTQYF
DNA: TGTGCCAGCTCACCGACAGGGGGCTCCCCAGATACGCAGTATTTT

D: -
V: TRBV3-1/TRBV3-2
J: TRBJ2-1
size: -
CDR3: CASSPVLERGAYNEQFF
DNA: TGTGCCAGCAGCCCCGTACTAGAACGGGGAGCCTACAATGAGCAGTTCTTC

D: TRBD1
V: TRBV2
J: TRBJ1-1
size: -
CDR3: CASRGNRGWNTEAFF
DNA: TGTGCCAGCAGGGGCAACAGGGGCTGGAACACTGAAGCTTTCTTT

D: -
V: TRBV12-3/TRBV12-4
J: TRBJ2-5
size: -
CDR3: CASSLRVGGTQYF
DNA: TGTGCCAGCAGTTTGCGGGTCGGGGGGACCCAGTACTTC

D: TRBD2
V: TRBV5-4
J: TRBJ2-3
size: -
CDR3: CASSHRLATDTQYF
DNA: TGTGCCAGCAGCCATAGACTAGCGACAGATACGCAGTATTTT

D: TRBD1
V: TRBV27
J: TRBJ2-5
size: -
CDR3: CASSKRGTGPSQETQYF
DNA: TGTGCCTCCTCTAAAAGGGGGACAGGGCCTTCCCAAGAGACCCAGTACTTC

D: TRBD2
V: TRBV15
J: TRBJ2-3
size: -
CDR3: CATSSPVGSGAISSTDTQYF
DNA: TGTGCCACCAGCAGTCCCGTGGGTAGCGGGGCAATCTCTAGCACAGATACGCAGTATTTT

D: TRBD1
V: TRBV10-3
J: TRBJ1-3
size: -
CDR3: CAIRGDRGENTIYF
DNA: TGTGCCATCAGGGGGGACAGGGGAGAAAACACCATATATTTT

D: -
V: TRBV5-1
J: TRBJ1-1
size: -
CDR3: CASRLETANTEAFF
DNA: TGCGCCAGCCGATTAGAGACAGCGAACACTGAAGCTTTCTTT

D: -
V: TRBV5-5
J: TRBJ2-2
size: once
CDR3: CASSLGLMNTGELFF
DNA: TGTGCCAGCAGCCTGGGACTGATGAACACCGGGGAGCTGTTTTTT

D: -
V: TRBV28
J: TRBJ1-4
size: few
CDR3: CASSFVLGGSTNEKLFF
DNA: TGTGCCAGCAGTTTCGTCTTAGGGGGATCAACTAATGAAAAACTGTTTTTT

D: TRBD1
V: TRBV27
J: TRBJ1-3
size: -
CDR3: CASSKGQGTGNTIYF
DNA: TGTGCCAGCAGTAAGGGACAGGGCACTGGAAACACCATATATTTT

D: TRBD1
V: TRBV7-3
J: TRBJ2-2
size: -
CDR3: CASRFTGQGVGELFF
DNA: TGTGCCAGCAGATTTACGGGACAGGGGGTCGGGGAGCTGTTTTTT

D: TRBD2
V: TRBV7-6
J: TRBJ2-3
size: -
CDR3: CASSPRGLAGGNTQYF
DNA: TGTGCCAGCAGCCCCAGGGGACTAGCGGGAGGGAATACGCAGTATTTT

D: TRBD2
V: TRBV4-1
J: TRBJ2-2
size: -
CDR3: CASSLGLAGYTGELFF
DNA: TGCGCCAGCAGCCTGGGACTAGCGGGGTACACCGGGGAGCTGTTTTTT

D: TRBD1
V: TRBV5-1
J: TRBJ2-3
size: -
CDR3: CASSLQGAPSTDTQYF
DNA: TGCGCCAGCAGCTTACAGGGGGCCCCTAGCACAGATACGCAGTATTTT

D: TRBD1
V: TRBV28
J: TRBJ1-1
size: -
CDR3: CASTILPGQGSTEAFF
DNA: TGTGCCAGCACTATTTTACCGGGACAGGGAAGCACTGAAGCTTTCTTT

D: -
V: TRBV19
J: TRBJ1-1
size: -
CDR3: CASSMLGYTEAFF
DNA: TGTGCCAGTAGTATGCTAGGTTACACTGAAGCTTTCTTT

D: TRBD1
V: TRBV7-3
J: TRBJ2-1
size: once
CDR3: CASSPQGIERFF
DNA: TGTGCCAGCAGTCCACAGGGGATTGAGCGGTTCTTC

D: TRBD1
V: TRBV7-8
J: TRBJ2-1
size: -
CDR3: CASSSWTGNGVYEQFF
DNA: TGTGCCAGCAGCTCCTGGACAGGGAATGGGGTGTATGAGCAGTTCTTC

D: TRBD2
V: TRBV4-3
J: TRBJ2-1
size: -
CDR3: CASSQEWIAGSYEQFF
DNA: TGCGCCAGCAGCCAAGAATGGATAGCGGGAAGCTATGAGCAGTTCTTC

D: TRBD2
V: TRBV3-1/TRBV3-2
J: TRBJ2-7
size: -
CDR3: CASSQEGPVAGGKGEQYF
DNA: TGTGCCAGCAGCCAAGAAGGCCCCGTAGCGGGAGGAAAGGGGGAGCAGTACTTC

D: -
V: TRBV7-3
J: TRBJ2-2
size: -
CDR3: CASSRRQDGELFF
DNA: TGTGCCAGCAGCCGAAGACAGGACGGGGAGCTGTTTTTT

D: TRBD1
V: TRBV19
J: TRBJ2-3
size: -
CDR3: CASSIRGRDTQYF
DNA: TGTGCCAGTAGTATAAGGGGGCGAGATACGCAGTATTTT

D: -
V: TRBV6-6
J: TRBJ2-3
size: -
CDR3: CASSYSKAADTQYF
DNA: TGTGCCAGCAGTTACTCGAAGGCGGCAGATACGCAGTATTTT

D: TRBD1
V: TRBV4-3
J: TRBJ1-2
size: -
CDR3: CASSQDMGQPYGYTF
DNA: TGCGCCAGCAGCCAAGATATGGGACAGCCCTATGGCTACACCTTC

D: TRBD2
V: TRBV6-2/TRBV6-3
J: TRBJ2-7
size: -
CDR3: CASSYSAGGTLYEQYF
DNA: TGTGCCAGCAGTTACTCGGCGGGGGGGACTCTATACGAGCAGTACTTC

D: TRBD1
V: TRBV15
J: TRBJ2-7
size: once
CDR3: CATSRDFSRQGPYEQYF
DNA: TGTGCCACCAGCAGAGATTTTTCCAGACAGGGGCCCTACGAGCAGTACTTC

D: TRBD2
V: TRBV5-1
J: TRBJ2-1
size: -
CDR3: CASSFRLADNNEQFF
DNA: TGCGCCAGCAGCTTTCGGCTAGCGGATAACAATGAGCAGTTCTTC

D: TRBD2
V: TRBV11-2
J: TRBJ2-3
size: -
CDR3: CASSRGGFTDTQYF
DNA: TGTGCCAGCAGCCGCGGGGGTTTCACAGATACGCAGTATTTT

D: TRBD1
V: TRBV18
J: TRBJ2-7
size: -
CDR3: CASSPIGQGDEQYF
DNA: TGTGCCAGCTCACCAATTGGACAGGGCGACGAGCAGTACTTC

D: TRBD2
V: TRBV18
J: TRBJ2-7
size: -
CDR3: CASSPGVGVAGVGQYF
DNA: TGTGCCAGCTCACCGGGCGTTGGGGTAGCGGGAGTCGGCCAGTACTTC

D: -
V: TRBV6-5
J: TRBJ1-5
size: once
CDR3: CASISPGRNQPQHF
DNA: TGTGCCAGCATATCGCCAGGGAGGAATCAGCCCCAGCATTTT

D: -
V: TRBV30
J: TRBJ1-5
size: -
CDR3: CAWSPQGRQPQHF
DNA: TGTGCCTGGAGTCCTCAGGGCAGACAGCCCCAGCATTTT